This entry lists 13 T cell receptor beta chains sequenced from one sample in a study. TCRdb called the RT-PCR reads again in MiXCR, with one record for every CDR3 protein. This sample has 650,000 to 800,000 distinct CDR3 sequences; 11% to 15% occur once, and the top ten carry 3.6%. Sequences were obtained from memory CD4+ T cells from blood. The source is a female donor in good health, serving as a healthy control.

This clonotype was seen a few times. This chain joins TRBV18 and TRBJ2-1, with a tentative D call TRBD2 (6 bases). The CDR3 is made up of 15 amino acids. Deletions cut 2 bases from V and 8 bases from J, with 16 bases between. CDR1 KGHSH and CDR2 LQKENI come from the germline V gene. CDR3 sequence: CASSPTRVTGDEQFF. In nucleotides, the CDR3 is TGTGCCAGCTCACCAACTCGCGTCACGGGGGATGAGCAGTTCTTC. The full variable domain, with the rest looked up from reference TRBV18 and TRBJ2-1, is NAGVMQNPRHLVRRRGQEARLRCSPMKGHSHVYWYRQLPEEGLKFMVYLQKENIIDESGMPKERFSAEFPKEGPSILRIQQVVRGDSAAYFCASSPTRVTGDEQFFGPGTRLTVL.

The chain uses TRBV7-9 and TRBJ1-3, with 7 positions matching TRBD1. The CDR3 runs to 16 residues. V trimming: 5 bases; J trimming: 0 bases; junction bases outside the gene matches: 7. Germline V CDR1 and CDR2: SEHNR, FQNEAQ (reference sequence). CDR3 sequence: CASSLGQFDSGNTIYF. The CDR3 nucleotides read TGTGCCAGCAGCCTGGGACAGTTCGACTCTGGAAACACCATATATTTT.

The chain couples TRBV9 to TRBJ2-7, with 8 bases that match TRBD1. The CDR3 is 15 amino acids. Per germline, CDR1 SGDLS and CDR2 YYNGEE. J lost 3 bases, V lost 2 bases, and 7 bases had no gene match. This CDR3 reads CASSVSTGALYEQYF. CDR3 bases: TGTGCCAGCAGCGTCTCGACAGGGGCCCTCTACGAGCAGTACTTC.

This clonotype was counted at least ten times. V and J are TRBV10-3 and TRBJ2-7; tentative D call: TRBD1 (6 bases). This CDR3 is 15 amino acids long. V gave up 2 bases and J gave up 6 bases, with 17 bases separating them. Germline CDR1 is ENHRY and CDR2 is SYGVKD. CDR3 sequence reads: CAISERQVRDGEQYF. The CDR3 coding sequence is TGTGCCATCAGTGAGAGACAGGTGAGAGACGGCGAGCAGTACTTC.

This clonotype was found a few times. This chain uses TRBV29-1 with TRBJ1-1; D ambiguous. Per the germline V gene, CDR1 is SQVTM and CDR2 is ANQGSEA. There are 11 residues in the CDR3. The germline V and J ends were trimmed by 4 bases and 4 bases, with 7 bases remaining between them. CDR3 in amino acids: CSVVPPTEAFF. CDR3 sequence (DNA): TGCAGCGTTGTACCCCCCACTGAAGCTTTCTTT.

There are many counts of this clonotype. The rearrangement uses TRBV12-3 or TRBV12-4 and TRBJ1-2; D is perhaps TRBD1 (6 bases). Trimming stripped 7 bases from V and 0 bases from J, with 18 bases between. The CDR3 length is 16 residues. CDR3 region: CASTLNRDNANYGYTF. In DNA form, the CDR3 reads TGTGCCAGCACCTTGAACCGGGACAACGCTAACTATGGCTACACCTTC.

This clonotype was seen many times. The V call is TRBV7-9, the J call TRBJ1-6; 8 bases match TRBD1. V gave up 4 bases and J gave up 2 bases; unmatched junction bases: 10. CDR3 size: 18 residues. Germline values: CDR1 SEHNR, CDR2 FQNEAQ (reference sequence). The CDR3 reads CASSSKTDREPYNSPLHF. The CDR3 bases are TGTGCCAGCAGCTCCAAAACGGACAGGGAGCCCTATAATTCACCCCTCCACTTT.

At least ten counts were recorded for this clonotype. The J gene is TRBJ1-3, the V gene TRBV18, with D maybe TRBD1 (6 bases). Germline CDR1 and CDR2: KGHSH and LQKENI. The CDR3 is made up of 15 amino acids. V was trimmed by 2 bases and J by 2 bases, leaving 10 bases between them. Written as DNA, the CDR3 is TGTGCCAGCTCACCAGACAGGCAGACTGGAAACACCATATATTTT. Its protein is CASSPDRQTGNTIYF.

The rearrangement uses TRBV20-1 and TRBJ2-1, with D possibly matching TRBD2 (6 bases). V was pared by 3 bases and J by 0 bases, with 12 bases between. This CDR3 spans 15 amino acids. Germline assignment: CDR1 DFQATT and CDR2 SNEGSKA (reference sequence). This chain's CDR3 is CSASTSQSSYNEQFF. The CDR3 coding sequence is TGCAGTGCTAGCACTAGCCAGAGCTCCTACAATGAGCAGTTCTTC.

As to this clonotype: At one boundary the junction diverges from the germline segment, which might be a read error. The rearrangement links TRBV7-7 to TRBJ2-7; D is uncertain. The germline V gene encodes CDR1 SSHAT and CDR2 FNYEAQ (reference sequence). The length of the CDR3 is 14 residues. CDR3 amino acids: CASSPLSHTYEQYF. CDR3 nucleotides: TGTGCTAGCAGCCCTTTAAGCCACACCTACGAGCAGTACTTC.

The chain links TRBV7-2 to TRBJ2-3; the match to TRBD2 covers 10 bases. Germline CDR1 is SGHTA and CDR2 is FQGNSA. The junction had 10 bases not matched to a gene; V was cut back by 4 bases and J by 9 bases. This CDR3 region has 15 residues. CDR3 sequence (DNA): TGTGCCAGCAGCTCCCCCGGACTAGCGGCGGGAACGCAGTATTTT. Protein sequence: CASSSPGLAAGTQYF.

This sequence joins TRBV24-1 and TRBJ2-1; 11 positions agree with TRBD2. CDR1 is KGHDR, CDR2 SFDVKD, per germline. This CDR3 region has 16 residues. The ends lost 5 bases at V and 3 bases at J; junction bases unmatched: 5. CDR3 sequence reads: CATSVTSGGLYNEQFF. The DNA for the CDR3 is TGTGCCACCAGTGTCACTAGCGGGGGTCTCTACAATGAGCAGTTCTTC.

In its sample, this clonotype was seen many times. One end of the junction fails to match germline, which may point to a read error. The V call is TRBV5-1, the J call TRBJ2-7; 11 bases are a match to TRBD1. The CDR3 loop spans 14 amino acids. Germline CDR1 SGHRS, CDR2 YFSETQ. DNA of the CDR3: TGTGCCAGCAGCCCGGGACAGGGGGGCTACGAGCAGTACTTC. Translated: CASSPGQGGYEQYF.